This is a list of T cell receptor beta chains from one sample in a study of blood T cell repertoires in COVID-19. TCRdb keeps only in-frame clones here, not all; method: immunoSEQ multiplex PCR. The sample includes some 220,000 clones, 84% of them seen just once. Input material: peripheral blood. These receptors came from a man aged 50 to 60 with acute or convalescent COVID-19. Each CDR3 is given with its conserved first and last residue. Each record gives: V gene, D gene, J gene, CDR3 protein. The D gene is left open where the match is weak.

v_call: TRBV12-3/TRBV12-4; d_call: -; j_call: TRBJ2-2; cdr3_aa: CASSRELGELFF
v_call: TRBV10-2; d_call: TRBD1; j_call: TRBJ2-2; cdr3_aa: CATGTANTGELFF
v_call: TRBV24-1; d_call: -; j_call: TRBJ2-2; cdr3_aa: CATSDDYGELFF
v_call: TRBV27; d_call: -; j_call: TRBJ2-1; cdr3_aa: CASSPSGTPGPNEQFF
v_call: TRBV18; d_call: TRBD1; j_call: TRBJ2-1; cdr3_aa: CASSQGTGGYNEQFF
v_call: TRBV19; d_call: -; j_call: TRBJ2-7; cdr3_aa: CASSIADEQYF
v_call: TRBV6-5; d_call: -; j_call: TRBJ2-3; cdr3_aa: CASSILWRATDTQYF
v_call: TRBV27; d_call: TRBD2; j_call: TRBJ2-1; cdr3_aa: CASSLYPLAGLKAEQFF
v_call: TRBV4-1; d_call: -; j_call: TRBJ1-3; cdr3_aa: CASSGGRGISGNTIYF
v_call: TRBV5-4; d_call: TRBD1; j_call: TRBJ2-7; cdr3_aa: CASSTGAYEQYF
v_call: TRBV7-2; d_call: -; j_call: TRBJ1-2; cdr3_aa: CASSLGEVNIYGYTF
v_call: TRBV9; d_call: -; j_call: TRBJ1-1; cdr3_aa: CASSVEDSMNTEAFF
v_call: TRBV7-2; d_call: -; j_call: TRBJ1-6; cdr3_aa: CASSPRNSYNSPLHF
v_call: TRBV9; d_call: TRBD1; j_call: TRBJ2-7; cdr3_aa: CASSLQGQGYEQYF
v_call: TRBV10-1; d_call: -; j_call: TRBJ1-1; cdr3_aa: CASSVGRGNTEAFF
v_call: TRBV20-1; d_call: TRBD2; j_call: TRBJ2-3; cdr3_aa: CSASGTSGTDTQYF
v_call: TRBV4-2; d_call: -; j_call: TRBJ2-7; cdr3_aa: CASSPDYDAYEQYF
v_call: TRBV27; d_call: -; j_call: TRBJ2-3; cdr3_aa: CASSLSPVSATDTQYF
v_call: TRBV18; d_call: TRBD2; j_call: TRBJ2-1; cdr3_aa: CASSPRTGEGEQFF